These 2 T cell receptor beta chains share one sample of origin, sequenced in a study of cytomegalovirus exposure and HLA in healthy donors. Primers for the PCR totalled 60 Vbeta and 13 Jbeta. Produced via immunoSEQ multiplex PCR; TCRdb's table is partial and in-frame only. The data show 110,000 or so clones, with 65% to 75% seen just once and 4% to 4.5% held by the top ten. Specimen: PBMCs. The receptors here all came from a woman aged 40 to 49 in good health and CMV-seropositive.

The J gene is TRBJ1-2, the V gene TRBV5-4, with TRBD1 as a possible D gene (6 bases). V was cut by 2 bases and J by 6 bases, with 17 bases left in between. The V gene's germline CDR1 is SGHNT and CDR2 YYREEE (reference sequence). The CDR3 consists of 15 residues. The CDR3 nucleotides are TGTGCCAGCAGCTTCCCACGGGCAGGGGTGGATGGCTACACCTTC. It yields the protein CASSFPRAGVDGYTF.

There are a few counts of this clone. This sequence joins TRBV6-4 and TRBJ2-7; 9 bases agree with TRBD2. Germline CDR1 MRHNA, CDR2 SNTAGT. V lost 3 bases, J lost 4 bases, and 16 bases stayed unmatched. The CDR3 has 18 residues. Here the CDR3 reads CASSEGFGLAGRGYEQYF. CDR3 DNA: TGTGCCAGCAGTGAAGGTTTCGGGCTAGCGGGGCGAGGGTACGAGCAGTACTTC.